This T cell receptor (beta chain) was found in a study of T cell responses to AZD1222 COVID-19 vaccine. Points from the study as a whole: It was only a handful of AZD1222 recipients who were seropositive at baseline. Repertoire sampling happened only post peak T cell response.

As regards this clone: Its target is unknown.

This CDR3 is built from 13 residues. Germline lookup yields CDR1 GTSNPN and CDR2 SVGIG (reference sequence). With 0 bases clipped from V and 8 bases from J, the junction kept 5 bases outside the gene matches. Produced via immunoSEQ multiplex PCR; TCRdb's table is partial and in-frame only. This table holds about 150,000 clones, 90% found once. This specimen was peripheral blood, taken on day 0 of AZD1222 vaccination. The genes are TRBV30 and TRBJ1-2, with 8 bases fitting TRBD1. This clonotype originated in an adult in good health. This CDR3 is CAWSVHRTGGYTF. CDR3 DNA: TGTGCCTGGAGTGTACATAGGACAGGGGGCTACACCTTC.